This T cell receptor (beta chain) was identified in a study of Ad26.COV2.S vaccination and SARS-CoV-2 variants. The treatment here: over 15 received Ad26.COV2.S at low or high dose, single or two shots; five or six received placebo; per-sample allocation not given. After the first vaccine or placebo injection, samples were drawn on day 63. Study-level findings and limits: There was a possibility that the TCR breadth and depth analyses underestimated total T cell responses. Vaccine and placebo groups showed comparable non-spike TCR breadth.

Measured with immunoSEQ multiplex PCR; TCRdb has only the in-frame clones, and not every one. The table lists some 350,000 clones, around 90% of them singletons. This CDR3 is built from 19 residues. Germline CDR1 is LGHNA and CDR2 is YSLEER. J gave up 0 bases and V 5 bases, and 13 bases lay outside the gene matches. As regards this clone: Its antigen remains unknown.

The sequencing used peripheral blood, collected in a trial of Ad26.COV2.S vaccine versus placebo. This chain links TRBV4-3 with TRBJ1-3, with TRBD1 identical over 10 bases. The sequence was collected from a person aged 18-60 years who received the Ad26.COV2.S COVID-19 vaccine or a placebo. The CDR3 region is CASSKSPGQGFTSGNTIYF. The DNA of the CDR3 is TGCGCCAGCAGCAAGTCACCGGGACAGGGGTTCACCTCTGGAAACACCATATATTTT.